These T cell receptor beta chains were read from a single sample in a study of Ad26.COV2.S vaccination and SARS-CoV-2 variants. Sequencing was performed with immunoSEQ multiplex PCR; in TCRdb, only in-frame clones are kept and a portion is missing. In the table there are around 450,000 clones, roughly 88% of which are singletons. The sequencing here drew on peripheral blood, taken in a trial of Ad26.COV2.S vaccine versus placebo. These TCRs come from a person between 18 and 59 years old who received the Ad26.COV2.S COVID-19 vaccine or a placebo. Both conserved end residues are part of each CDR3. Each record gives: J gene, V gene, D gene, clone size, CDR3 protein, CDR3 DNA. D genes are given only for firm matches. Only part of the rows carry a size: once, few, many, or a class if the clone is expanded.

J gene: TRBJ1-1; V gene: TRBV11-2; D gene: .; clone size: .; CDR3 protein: CASSLDQGLNTEAFF; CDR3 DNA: TGTGCCAGCAGCTTAGACCAGGGCCTGAACACTGAAGCTTTCTTT
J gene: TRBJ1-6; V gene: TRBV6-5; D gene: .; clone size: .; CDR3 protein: CASSPGQTLHF; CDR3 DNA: TGTGCCAGCAGCCCGGGCCAGACCCTCCACTTT
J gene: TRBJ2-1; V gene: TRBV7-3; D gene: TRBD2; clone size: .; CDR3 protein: CASSLSGGAYEQFF; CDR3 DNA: TGTGCCAGCAGCTTAAGCGGGGGGGCCTATGAGCAGTTCTTC
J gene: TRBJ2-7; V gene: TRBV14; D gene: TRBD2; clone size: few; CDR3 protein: CASSPRTSRPGEQYF; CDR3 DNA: TGTGCCAGCAGCCCAAGGACTAGCCGACCTGGGGAGCAGTACTTC
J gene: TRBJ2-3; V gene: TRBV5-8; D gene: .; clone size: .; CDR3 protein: CASSLGGWDTQYF; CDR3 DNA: TGTGCCAGCAGCTTGGGGGGATGGGATACGCAGTATTTT
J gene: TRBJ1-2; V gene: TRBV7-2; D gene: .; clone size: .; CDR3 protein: CASSLVGSGGGYTF; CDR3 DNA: TGTGCCAGCAGCTTAGTAGGGTCCGGCGGTGGCTACACCTTC
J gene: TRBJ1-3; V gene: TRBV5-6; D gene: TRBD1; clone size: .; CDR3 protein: CASSFGQGRNTIYF; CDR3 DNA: TGTGCCAGCAGCTTCGGACAGGGCCGAAACACCATATATTTT
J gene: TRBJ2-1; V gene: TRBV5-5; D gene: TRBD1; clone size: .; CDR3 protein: CASSWAPGTGVGNEQFF; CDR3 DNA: TGTGCCAGCAGCTGGGCGCCCGGGACAGGGGTGGGAAATGAGCAGTTCTTC
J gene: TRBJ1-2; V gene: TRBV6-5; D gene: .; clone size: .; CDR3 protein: CASSYKGPRYGYTF; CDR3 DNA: TGTGCCAGCAGTTACAAGGGGCCCCGCTATGGCTACACCTTC
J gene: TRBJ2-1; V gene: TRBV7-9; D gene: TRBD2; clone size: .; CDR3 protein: CASTKERDSYNEQFF; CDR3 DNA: TGTGCCAGCACCAAAGAGCGGGACTCCTACAATGAGCAGTTCTTC
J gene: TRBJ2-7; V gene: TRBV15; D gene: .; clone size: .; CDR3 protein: CATSRDPGPAYEQYF; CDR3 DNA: TGTGCCACCAGCAGAGATCCCGGACCGGCCTACGAGCAGTACTTC
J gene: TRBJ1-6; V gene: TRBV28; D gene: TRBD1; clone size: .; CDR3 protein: CASSLGQGNSPLHF; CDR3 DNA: TGTGCCAGCAGTCTGGGACAGGGAAATTCACCCCTCCACTTT
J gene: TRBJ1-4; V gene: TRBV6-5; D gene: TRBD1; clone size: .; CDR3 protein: CASSKQGTEKLFF; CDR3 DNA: TGTGCCAGCAGTAAACAGGGGACTGAAAAACTGTTTTTT
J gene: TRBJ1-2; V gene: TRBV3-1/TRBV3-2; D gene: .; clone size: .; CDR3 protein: CASSQSAGYSGYTF; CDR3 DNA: TGTGCCAGCAGCCAAAGTGCTGGGTACAGTGGCTACACCTTC
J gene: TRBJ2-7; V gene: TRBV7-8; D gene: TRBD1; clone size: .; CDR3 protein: CASSSDRGYEQYF; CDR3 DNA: TGTGCCAGCAGCTCGGACAGGGGCTACGAGCAGTACTTC
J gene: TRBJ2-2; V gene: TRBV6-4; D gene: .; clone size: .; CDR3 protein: CASSYLAENTGELFF; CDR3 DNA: TGTGCCAGCAGCTATTTAGCGGAGAACACCGGGGAGCTGTTTTTT
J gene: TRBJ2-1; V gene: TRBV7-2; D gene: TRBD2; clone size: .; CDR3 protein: CASSFGGANEQFF; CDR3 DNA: TGTGCCAGCAGCTTCGGGGGGGCCAATGAGCAGTTCTTC
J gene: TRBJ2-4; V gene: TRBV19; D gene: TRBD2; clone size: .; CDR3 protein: CASSIASGDIKNIQYF; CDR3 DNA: TGTGCCAGTAGTATAGCTAGCGGGGACATCAAAAACATTCAGTACTTC
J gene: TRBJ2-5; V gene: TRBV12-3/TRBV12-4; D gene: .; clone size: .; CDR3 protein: CASSLRQDGTQYF; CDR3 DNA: TGTGCCAGCAGTTTAAGGCAGGACGGGACCCAGTACTTC
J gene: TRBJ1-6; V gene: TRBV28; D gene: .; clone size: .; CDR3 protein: CASSLRVLRVAYNSPLHF; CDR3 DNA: TGTGCCAGCAGTCTCCGGGTCTTGCGGGTTGCCTATAATTCACCCCTCCACTTT